This passage covers 20 T cell receptor beta chains from one sample sequenced in a study of blood T cells in healthy people across ages. A J-beta primer mix and a sample-barcoded 5' primer were used in a second PCR of about 7 to 12 cycles. TCRdb re-derived calls from the 5' RACE reads in MiXCR, one entry per CDR3 protein. The top ten clones hold roughly 34% of a sample with approximately 600,000 distinct CDR3 sequences, 58% of them seen once. The material sequenced was blood. The receptor set was obtained from a man aged 55-75 years in good health.

This clonotype turned up a few times. This chain uses TRBV28 with TRBJ2-7, with TRBD2 as a possible D gene (6 bases). TRBJ2-4 matches the DNA end more closely, so the J call is doubtful. Germline V CDR1 and CDR2: MDHEN, SYDVKM. This CDR3 is 14 amino acids long. The CDR3 is CASSSGGVGNIQYF. The DNA of the CDR3 is TGTGCCAGCAGTTCCGGGGGAGTCGGAAACATTCAGTACTTC.

Turning to this clonotype: At one of its ends the junction is not consistent with the germline gene, which may arise from a read error. J is TRBJ2-1 and V is TRBV5-1; 8 bases map to TRBD1. Germline lookup yields CDR1 SGHRS and CDR2 YFSETQ. CDR3 size: 14 residues. The CDR3 DNA sequence: TGCGCCAACAGCCGGGGACAGGACAACAATGAGCAGTTCTTC. Translating it yields CANSRGQDNNEQFF.

The chain has TRBV4-1 and TRBJ2-1, with D perhaps TRBD1 (5 bases). The CDR3 runs to 16 residues. The V and J ends lost 6 bases and 4 bases respectively, with 19 bases between them. Germline V gene data show CDR1 as MGHRA and CDR2 as YSYEKL. As DNA, the CDR3 is TGCGCCAGCAGACAAAGAGACAGCTCGCAATACAATGAGCAGTTCTTC. It encodes CASRQRDSSQYNEQFF.

The chain uses TRBV20-1 and TRBJ2-7, with a tentative D call TRBD1 (6 bases). Germline values: CDR1 DFQATT, CDR2 SNEGSKA (reference sequence). This CDR3 spans 13 amino acids. V lost 3 bases, J lost 6 bases, and 15 bases lay in between. The CDR3, as DNA: TGCAGTGCTAGCGCGGCAGGGGTAGGCGAGCAGTACTTC. It is translated as CSASAAGVGEQYF.

In this sample, this clonotype turned up a few times. J is TRBJ2-1 and V is TRBV10-3; 9 bases agree with TRBD1. The germline V gene encodes CDR1 ENHRY and CDR2 SYGVKD. V lost 6 bases and J lost 6; bases outside the gene matches: 6. The CDR3 is 14 amino acids. Here the CDR3 DNA reads TGTGCCATCAGCGCTGACAGGGGGATCAATGAGCAGTTCTTC. Translated, it gives CAISADRGINEQFF.

Concerning this clonotype itself: One end of the junction does not line up with germline, which may come from a read error. The genes are TRBV6-5 and TRBJ1-2; no clear D gene. This CDR3 has 13 amino acids. CDR1 and CDR2 (germline): MNHEY, SVGAGI. CDR3 bases: TGTGCCAGCAGTGGTGGTCCTAACTATGACTACACCTTC. Translation gives CASSGGPNYDYTF.

The chain couples TRBV4-2 to TRBJ2-1; 8 nucleotides line up with TRBD2. CDR3 size: 14 residues. Trimming at V came to 4 bases and at J to 8 bases, leaving 7 bases not matched to a gene. Per germline, CDR1 LGHNA and CDR2 YNFKEQ. CDR3 in amino acids: CASSLIGGAHEQFF. CDR3 sequence (DNA): TGTGCCAGCAGCCTAATCGGGGGGGCTCATGAGCAGTTCTTC.

V is TRBV4-1 and J is TRBJ2-6, with 10 bases identical to TRBD1. The germline CDR1 and CDR2 sequences are MGHRA and YSYEKL. CDR3 length: 18 amino acids. J gave up 4 bases and V 1 base, and 7 bases lay outside the gene matches. The CDR3 protein is CASSQVPGQGYGANVLTF. The DNA for the CDR3 is TGCGCCAGCAGCCAAGTCCCGGGACAGGGGTACGGGGCCAACGTCCTGACTTTC.

The gene calls are TRBV10-3 and TRBJ1-6; possibly TRBD1 for D (6 bases). Trimming shortened V by 8 bases and J by 0 bases, and 17 bases separated the two germline ends. CDR3 length: 17 amino acids. Looked up from germline, CDR1 is ENHRY and CDR2 is SYGVKD. This chain's CDR3 is CAIGLGGPRSYNSPLHF. In DNA, the CDR3 is TGTGCCATCGGCCTTGGGGGGCCTCGCTCCTATAATTCACCCCTCCACTTT.

V and J are TRBV2 and TRBJ1-2, with 9 bases aligning to TRBD1. The CDR3 loop spans 21 amino acids. Germline V gene data show CDR1 as SNHLY and CDR2 as FYNNEI. The J segment lost 7 bases and the V segment lost 6 bases, leaving 30 bases of the junction unmatched. CDR3 DNA sequence: TGTGCCAGCAGACGGACCACCGGGAGTCCTCGGAGGGACAGGGAGGGTAGTGGCTACACCTTC. Translated: CASRRTTGSPRRDREGSGYTF. Drawing the rest from reference TRBV2 and TRBJ1-2, the complete variable domain is EPEVTQTPSHQVTQMGQEVILRCVPISNHLYFYWYRQILGQKVEFLVSFYNNEISEKSEIFDDQFSVERPDGSNFTLKIRSTKLEDSAMYFCASRRTTGSPRRDREGSGYTFGSGTRLTVV.

This clonotype was seen ten or more times. The chain couples TRBV5-1 to TRBJ2-5; no reliable D call. The CDR3 extends over 11 amino acids. Germline V gene lookup returns CDR1 SGHRS and CDR2 YFSETQ. V gave up 6 bases and J gave up 3 bases, with 6 bases separating them. The CDR3 region is CASTQEETQYF. The CDR3 DNA follows: TGCGCCAGCACCCAAGAAGAGACCCAGTACTTC.

The chain uses TRBV7-2 and TRBJ2-5; D unresolved. The CDR3 loop spans 13 amino acids. Trimming left V 5 bases short and J 2 bases short, with 9 bases between. Germline loops: CDR1 SGHTA, CDR2 FQGNSA. The CDR3 is CASSVDRQETQYF. The CDR3 DNA follows: TGTGCCAGCAGCGTTGACCGGCAAGAGACCCAGTACTTC.

The chain couples TRBV28 to TRBJ2-5; D call uncertain. Trimming left V 6 bases short and J 4 bases short, with 15 bases between. Per the germline V gene, CDR1 is MDHEN and CDR2 is SYDVKM. CDR3 length: 14 residues. The CDR3 DNA is TGTGCCAGCAGGCCATGGGTGGTGGCAGAGACCCAGTACTTC. This encodes CASRPWVVAETQYF.

This sequence joins TRBV15 and TRBJ2-1; D is perhaps TRBD1 or TRBD2 (5 bases each). V was shortened by 5 bases and J by 3 bases, with 8 bases between the two germline ends. The germline V gene has CDR1 LNHNV and CDR2 YYDKDF (reference sequence). The CDR3 totals 13 residues. Written as DNA, the CDR3 is TGTGCCACCAGCCCGGGGCGCTACAATGAGCAGTTCTTC. Amino acids: CATSPGRYNEQFF. Filled out from reference TRBV15 and TRBJ2-1, the complete variable domain reads DAMVIQNPRYQVTQFGKPVTLSCSQTLNHNVMYWYQQKSSQAPKLLFHYYDKDFNNEADTPDNFQSRRPNTSFCFLDIRSPGLGDTAMYLCATSPGRYNEQFFGPGTRLTVL.

This clonotype is a singleton in its sample. The rearrangement links TRBV3-1 to TRBJ1-1; possible D gene TRBD1, 5 bases. V was clipped by 5 bases and J by 4 bases, with 14 bases between them. The CDR3 covers 14 residues. The germline V gene has CDR1 LGHDT and CDR2 YNNKEL (reference sequence). In nucleotides, the CDR3 is TGTGCCAGCAGCTCTGTGCAGGGAAGCACTGAAGCTTTCTTT. It translates to CASSSVQGSTEAFF.

This clonotype occurred many times. V is TRBV20-1 and J is TRBJ1-6; 7 positions agree with TRBD1. The CDR3 consists of 16 residues. V shed 0 bases, J shed 9 bases, and the junction held 11 bases outside the gene matches. Germline V gene sequence: CDR1 DFQATT, CDR2 SNEGSKA (reference sequence). CDR3 sequence (DNA): TGCAGTGCTAGAGATGCCCCGACAGGGAGGGGTTCACCCCTCCACTTT. Its translation: CSARDAPTGRGSPLHF.

This clonotype was seen a few times. The chain links TRBV7-2 to TRBJ2-7, with unresolved D. Per germline, CDR1 SGHTA and CDR2 FQGNSA. The CDR3 length is 15 residues. V lost 1 base and J lost 2, with 12 bases in between. In nucleotides, the CDR3 is TGTGCCAGCAGCTTAGGACTTTCAGGTCCCTACGAGCAGTACTTC. Translated: CASSLGLSGPYEQYF. Complete variable domain (other parts from reference TRBV7-2 and TRBJ2-7): GAGVSQSPSNKVTEKGKDVELRCDPISGHTALYWYRQSLGQGLEFLIYFQGNSAPDKSGLPSDRFSAERTGGSVSTLTIQRTQQEDSAVYLCASSLGLSGPYEQYFGPGTRLTVT.

The genes are TRBV6-5 and TRBJ1-2, with 7 bases lining up with TRBD1. This CDR3 is built from 13 residues. V shed 6 bases, J shed 3 bases, and the junction held 4 bases outside the gene matches. The germline V gene encodes CDR1 MNHEY and CDR2 SVGAGI. The CDR3 DNA is TGTGCCAGCAGGGGGGGACAGTACTATGGCTACACCTTC. Translation gives CASRGGQYYGYTF.

The rearrangement links TRBV3-1 to TRBJ2-3; D gene ambiguous. The CDR3 totals 13 residues. Per the germline V gene, CDR1 is LGHDT and CDR2 is YNNKEL (reference sequence). Trimming pared 7 bases from V and 2 bases from J, leaving 10 bases between. The CDR3 region is CASMSGVTDTQYF. The CDR3 DNA is TGTGCCAGCATGTCGGGCGTCACAGATACGCAGTATTTT.

The chain carries TRBV6-5 and TRBJ1-1, with TRBD1 matching 8 bases. Germline loops: CDR1 MNHEY, CDR2 SVGAGI. V dropped 0 bases and J dropped 1; count of bases not matched to a gene: 1. The CDR3 totals 15 residues. CDR3 in DNA: TGTGCCAGCAGTTACTCCGGACAGGGGAACACTGAAGCTTTCTTT. Translation: CASSYSGQGNTEAFF.